The rows below give T cell receptor beta chains drawn from one sample of a study of CD8 T cells in ankylosing spondylitis. Each CDR3 protein is one row after TCRdb ran MiXCR on the 5' RACE reads. Here the sample spans around 250,000 distinct CDR3 sequences, over 30% being singletons. Sequenced sample: blood, either unsorted or a sorted T cell fraction (not recorded which). Receptors originate from a male donor with ankylosing spondylitis or in good health (not recorded which). The CDR3 runs from the conserved cysteine through the conserved F or W. D genes are given only for firm matches. Size is omitted from some rows. Given values are once, few, many or a class for expanded clones.

>-|TRBV5-5|few|17|TRBJ2-4
TGTGCCAGCAGCTGGGTAGAGGGGGGAGATCCCAAAAACATTCAGTACTTC
CASSWVEGGDPKNIQYF
>TRBD1|TRBV14|few|17|TRBJ2-7
TGTGCCAGCAGCCAGGGGAGGACAGGGGAAAAGACCTACGAGCAGTACTTC
CASSQGRTGEKTYEQYF
>-|TRBV12-5|few|13|TRBJ2-2
TGTGCTAGTGGTTTGTCGGTTTCTGGGGAGCTGTTTTTT
CASGLSVSGELFF
>-|TRBV15|many|14|TRBJ1-1
TGTGCCACCAGCAGAGAAGGGACCCTCACTGAAGCTTTCTTT
CATSREGTLTEAFF
>-|TRBV5-1|-|12|TRBJ2-2
TGCGCCAGCAGCTTTACAGGCGGGGAGCTGTTTTTT
CASSFTGGELFF
>-|TRBV10-1|few|14|TRBJ1-5
TGCGCCAGGTCCGGGACACAAGGGAATCAGCCCCAGCATTTT
CARSGTQGNQPQHF
>-|TRBV25-1|few|13|TRBJ1-5
TGTGCCAGCAGTGACGGCCGGACGGAGCCCCAGCATTTT
CASSDGRTEPQHF
>-|TRBV9|-|15|TRBJ1-3
TGTGCCAGCAGCGTCCTCGGAGACTCTGGAAACACCATATATTTT
CASSVLGDSGNTIYF
>-|TRBV6-1|-|14|TRBJ1-2
TGTGCCAGCAGTCTCGGGGGATTTCCATATGGCTACACCTTC
CASSLGGFPYGYTF
>-|TRBV9|-|13|TRBJ2-2
TGTGCCAGCAGCGCACCCTATGCTGGGGAGCTGTTTTTT
CASSAPYAGELFF
>TRBD1|TRBV6-5|-|14|TRBJ2-1
TGTGCCAGCAGTTACTCGACCACAGGGGTTGAGCAGTTCTTC
CASSYSTTGVEQFF
>TRBD1|TRBV29-1|few|15|TRBJ2-7
TGCAGCGTTCGCCCCGGACAGGGAAGACGGGACGAGCAGTACTTC
CSVRPGQGRRDEQYF
>TRBD2|TRBV9|-|19|TRBJ2-3
TGTGCCAGCAGCGGACCCCCGGGACTAGCGCGGAGATACACAGATACGCAGTATTTT
CASSGPPGLARRYTDTQYF
>-|TRBV3-1|-|16|TRBJ1-1
TGTGCCAGCAGCCAAGGGGGGGCAGAGCCCCTCGCTGAAGCTTTCTTT
CASSQGGAEPLAEAFF
>-|TRBV12-3/TRBV12-4|-|13|TRBJ1-6
TGTGCCAGCACCCGCGGGGCGGATTCACCCCTCCACTTT
CASTRGADSPLHF
>-|TRBV27|many|14|TRBJ2-7
TGTGCCAGCAGTCCCTACAAAGGAGGGGACGAGCAGTACTTC
CASSPYKGGDEQYF
>-|TRBV6-6|-|13|TRBJ1-2
TGTGCCAGCAGTTACGTGGGTAACTATGGCTACACCTTC
CASSYVGNYGYTF
>-|TRBV7-9|few|14|TRBJ1-2
TGTGCCAGCAGCTTAGTATCTGGGAACTATGGCTACACCTTC
CASSLVSGNYGYTF
>-|TRBV4-1|few|14|TRBJ2-7
TGCGCCAGCAGCCAAGTTGGAACTTCCTACGAGCAGTACTTC
CASSQVGTSYEQYF
>TRBD2|TRBV6-1|many|17|TRBJ2-7
TGTGCCAGCAGCCGGACTAGCGGGGGGGCAAGAGGTTACGAGCAGTACTTC
CASSRTSGGARGYEQYF
>-|TRBV20-1|once|12|TRBJ1-2
TGCAGTGCTAGAGGGAAAGGAACTGGCTACACCTTC
CSARGKGTGYTF
>-|TRBV7-2|few|14|TRBJ1-2
TGTGCCAGCAGGTCCGGGACCGAGATCTATGGCTACACCTTC
CASRSGTEIYGYTF
>-|TRBV20-1|-|13|TRBJ1-5
TGCAGTGCCCCACAGGGTCCCAATCAGCCCCAGCATTTT
CSAPQGPNQPQHF
>TRBD1|TRBV20-1|once|17|TRBJ1-5
TGCAGTGCTAGAGATCGGCAGGGGGGGAGAAGCAATCAGCCCCAGCATTTT
CSARDRQGGRSNQPQHF
>-|TRBV20-1|-|13|TRBJ1-3
TGCAGTGCTACCTTATCCTCTGGAAACACCATATATTTT
CSATLSSGNTIYF
>-|TRBV15|-|16|TRBJ2-3
TGTGCCACCAGCAGAGGCGGACAGAGTAGCACAGATACGCAGTATTTT
CATSRGGQSSTDTQYF
>TRBD1|TRBV13|few|15|TRBJ2-7
TGTGCCAGCAGCTTAGAGGGACAGGAGACCTACGAGCAGTACTTC
CASSLEGQETYEQYF
>-|TRBV20-1|few|14|TRBJ2-5
TGCAGTGCTAGAGGGGGCAGGGGGGGTGAGACCCAGTACTTC
CSARGGRGGETQYF
>TRBD1|TRBV6-1|-|13|TRBJ2-5
TGTGCCAGCAATCGACAGGGACAAGAGACCCAGTACTTC
CASNRQGQETQYF
>-|TRBV6-1|-|15|TRBJ1-2
TGTGCCAGCAGCCCAATACAGGGATACTACTATGGCTACACCTTC
CASSPIQGYYYGYTF
>TRBD2|TRBV5-1|few|16|TRBJ2-3
TGCGCCAGCAGCTTGCTGCTAGCGGGGTCCACAGATACGCAGTATTTT
CASSLLLAGSTDTQYF
>-|TRBV10-2|-|11|TRBJ1-1
TGCGCCTCCGGTCGTCTGGAAGAAGCTTTCTTT
CASGRLEEAFF
>-|TRBV6-5|few|16|TRBJ1-3
TGTGCCAGCAGTTACGACGGGGGCGGTGGTGGAAACACCATATATTTT
CASSYDGGGGGNTIYF